This T cell receptor (beta chain) was recorded in a study of T cells in Graves' hyperthyroidism and ophthalmopathy (dated 2019 in TCRdb). Looking at the study overall: To identify TCR V-J signatures that set the groups apart, the researchers used a discovery cohort of 100 patients, made up of approximately 43 with Graves' ophthalmopathy and around 58 with stable Graves' hyperthyroidism. An independent validation cohort of 18 to 20 hyperthyroidism patients and about 16 patients who later progressed to ophthalmopathy tested prospective prediction of ophthalmopathy. The roughly 99 discovery patients were divided at random into training and test sets in a 7:3 ratio. In addition, the study compared T-cell repertoires in thyroid tissue and in blood from roughly six Graves' hyperthyroidism patients. Once sampling was done, hyperthyroidism patients were given methimazole at a starting dose of 30 mg daily, whereas ophthalmopathy patients were given high-dose intravenous methylprednisolone. The paper describes TCR Vbeta CDR3 sequencing of 130 to 150 peripheral blood samples, made up of approximately 40 ophthalmopathy patients, roughly 72 hyperthyroidism patients and 17 progressor patients. Overall results and qualifications from the work: No statistical method was used to set the sample size in advance, and investigators knew the group allocation. A model built on a 13 V-J signature distinguished ophthalmopathy from stable hyperthyroidism, reaching roughly 88% sensitivity and about 81% specificity in cross-validation and 80%/75% in testing. Most expanded thyroid clonotypes (frequency above 0.001) were also found in blood, which suggests that blood repertoires may mirror thyroid immune responses. In validation, the model predicted progression to ophthalmopathy a median of roughly 6.5 months before onset, with 70% to 71% sensitivity and roughly 73% specificity.

Only a few counts were recorded for this clonotype. The specificity of this receptor is unknown. The input lacks base qualities; no much larger clone sits a single base away. Stable Graves' hyperthyroidism was defined as the absence of progression to ophthalmopathy over 18 months of follow-up. Hyperthyroidism patients were newly diagnosed, had a disease duration of under 2 months, and were aged 18 to 65 years. Patients with uncontrolled infections, other autoimmune diseases, pregnancy or lactation were excluded. Clinical symptoms, serum thyroxine and TRAb, thyroid ultrasound, and orbital computed tomography formed the basis for the diagnoses. Total RNA was extracted using Trizol reagent, and RNA quality was assessed on an Agilent 2100 Bioanalyzer. Trimming accounts for 6 bases at V and 7 bases at J, while the number of junction bases matched to no gene is 7. From a lookup of the germline V gene, CDR1 and CDR2 are SNHLY and FYNNEI. Taken from cysteine to phenylalanine, the CDR3 has 14 residues. The retained sequence is limited to the CDR3, 42 bases, with the frame set at the first base.

The TCR beta CDR3 regions were amplified from the RNA transcripts. The first round of RT-PCR for the TCR CDR3 was performed with the HTBI primer set and the Qiagen OneStep RT-PCR kit. Libraries were constructed in a second round of multiplex PCR, after which size selection and purification were carried out. Paired-end sequencing of the libraries was performed with 100 bp reads on an Illumina HiSeq2000. The paper's processing steps were these. Raw data were processed with SOAPnuke, discarding reads with adapters, uncalled bases, mean Phred below 15, or no exact constant-primer or identifier match. COPE v1.2.5 was used to merge high-quality paired reads, and clonotypes were defined as unique nucleotide sequences. Clonotypes were aligned to IMGT TRBV, TRBD and TRBJ reference segments using MiTCR v1.1. Only V-J combinations with frequency above 0.0001, covering 99% to 99.2% of repertoires, were analysed. The TCS score was defined as the ratio of F50 (clonal expansion) to E x V (chaos), calculated using BLOSUM62-based TCRdist between CDR3 peptides within each V-J. Welch's t-statistics and random forest reduced around 550 V-J features to 13, which were used in a naive Bayes classifier (R e1071). TCRdb redid the processing of the public reads, applying fastp at Q25 and MiXCR, and retained in-frame beta chains. Entries are consolidated by CDR3 protein sequence, retaining the most common genes and DNA. TCRdb, not the authors, supplied the V and J calls. The sample has some 600,000 distinct CDR3 sequences on record, roughly 50% of them singletons. 6.5% to 9% of the sample is taken by the ten largest.

The receptor chain draws on TRBV2 and TRBJ1-5, with TRBD1 matching 9 junction bases. Source material: peripheral blood or thyroid tissue (not recorded which). The sequence was obtained from a woman aged 18-35 years with Graves' hyperthyroidism. Donor details come from another sample of the same person, matched by shared clones. The CDR3 protein sequence reads: CASRPTGGGQPQHF. The bases read TGTGCCAGCAGGCCCACAGGGGGCGGGCAGCCCCAGCATTTT.